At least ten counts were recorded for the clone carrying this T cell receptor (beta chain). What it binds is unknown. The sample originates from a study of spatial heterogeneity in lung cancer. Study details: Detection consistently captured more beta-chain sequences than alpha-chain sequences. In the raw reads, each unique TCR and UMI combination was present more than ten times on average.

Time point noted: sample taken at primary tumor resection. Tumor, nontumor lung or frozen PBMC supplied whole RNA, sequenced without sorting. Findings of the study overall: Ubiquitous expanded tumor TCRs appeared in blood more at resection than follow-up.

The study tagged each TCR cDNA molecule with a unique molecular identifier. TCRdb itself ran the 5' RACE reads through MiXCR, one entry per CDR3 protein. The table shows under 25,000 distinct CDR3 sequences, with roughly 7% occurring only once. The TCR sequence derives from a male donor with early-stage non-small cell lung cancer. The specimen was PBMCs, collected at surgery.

The chain's CDR3 is CASSPGGAQPGAFF. The CDR3 DNA is TGTGCCAGCAGCCCAGGGGGGGCCCAACCTGGGGCTTTCTTT. V and J are TRBV7-8 and TRBJ1-1; 7 positions match TRBD1. The CDR3 extends over 14 amino acids. Per the germline V gene, CDR1 is SGHVS and CDR2 is FQNEAQ. After removal of 5 bases from V and 11 bases from J, the junction contained 14 bases not matched to a gene.